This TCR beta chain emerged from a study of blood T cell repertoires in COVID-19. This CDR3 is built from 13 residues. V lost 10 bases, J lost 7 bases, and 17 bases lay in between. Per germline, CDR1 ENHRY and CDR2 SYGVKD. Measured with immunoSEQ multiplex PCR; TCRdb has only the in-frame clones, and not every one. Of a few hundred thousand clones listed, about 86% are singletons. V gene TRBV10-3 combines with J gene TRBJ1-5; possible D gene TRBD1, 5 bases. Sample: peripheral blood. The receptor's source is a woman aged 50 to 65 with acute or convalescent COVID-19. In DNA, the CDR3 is TGTGCCACTAAGCAGGGTGACAACCAGCCCCAGCATTTT. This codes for CATKQGDNQPQHF.